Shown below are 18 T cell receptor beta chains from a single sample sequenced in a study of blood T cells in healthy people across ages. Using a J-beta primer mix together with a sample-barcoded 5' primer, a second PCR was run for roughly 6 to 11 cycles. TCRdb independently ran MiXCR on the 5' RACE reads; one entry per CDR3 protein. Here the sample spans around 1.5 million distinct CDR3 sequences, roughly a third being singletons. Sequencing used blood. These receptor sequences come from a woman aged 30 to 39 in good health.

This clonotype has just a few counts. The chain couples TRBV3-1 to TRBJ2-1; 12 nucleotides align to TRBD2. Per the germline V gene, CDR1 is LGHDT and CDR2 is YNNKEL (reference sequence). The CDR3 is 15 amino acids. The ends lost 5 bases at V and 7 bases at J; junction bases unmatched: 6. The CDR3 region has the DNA TGTGCCAGCAGCTACATGACTAGCGGGGGTAATGAGCAGTTCTTC. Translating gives CASSYMTSGGNEQFF.

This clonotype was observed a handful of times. CDR3: CASNRDRAFHGANVLTF. In DNA, the CDR3 is TGTGCCAGCAACCGGGACAGGGCTTTCCATGGGGCCAACGTCCTGACTTTC. The chain carries TRBV2 and TRBJ2-6, with TRBD1 matching 9 bases. The CDR3 consists of 17 residues. With V trimmed by 7 bases and J by 3 bases, 10 bases remained unmatched. The germline V gene has CDR1 SNHLY and CDR2 FYNNEI.

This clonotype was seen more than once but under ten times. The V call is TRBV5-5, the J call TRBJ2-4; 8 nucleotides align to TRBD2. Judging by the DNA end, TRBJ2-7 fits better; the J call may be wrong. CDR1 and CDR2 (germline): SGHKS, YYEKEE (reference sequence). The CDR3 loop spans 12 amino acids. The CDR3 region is CASTRREGEQYF. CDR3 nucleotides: TGTGCCAGCACCCGACGGGAGGGCGAGCAGTACTTC.

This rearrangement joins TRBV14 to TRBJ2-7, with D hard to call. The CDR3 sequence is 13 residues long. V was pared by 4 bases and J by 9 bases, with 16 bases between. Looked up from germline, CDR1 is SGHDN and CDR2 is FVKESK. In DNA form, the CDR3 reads TGTGCCAGCAGCCGTGGAGAAGCCCTTAGGCAGTACTTC. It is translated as CASSRGEALRQYF.

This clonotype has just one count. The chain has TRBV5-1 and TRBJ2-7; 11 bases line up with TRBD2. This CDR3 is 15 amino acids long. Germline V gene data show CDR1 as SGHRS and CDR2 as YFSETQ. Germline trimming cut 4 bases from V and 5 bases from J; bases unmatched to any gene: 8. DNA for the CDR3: TGCGCCAGCAGCCAGGGACTAGCGGATTCCCACGAGCAGTACTTC. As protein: CASSQGLADSHEQYF. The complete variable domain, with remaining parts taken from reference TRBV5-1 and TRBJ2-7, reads KAGVTQTPRYLIKTRGQQVTLSCSPISGHRSVSWYQQTPGQGLQFLFEYFSETQRNKGNFPGRFSGRQFSNSRSEMNVSTLELGDSALYLCASSQGLADSHEQYFGPGTRLTVT.

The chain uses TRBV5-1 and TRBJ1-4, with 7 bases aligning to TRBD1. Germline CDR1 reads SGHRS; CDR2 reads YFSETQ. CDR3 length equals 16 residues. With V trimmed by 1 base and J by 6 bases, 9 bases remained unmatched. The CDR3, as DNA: TGCGCCAGCAGCTTGCGACGACAGGGCCGGGATGAAAAACTGTTTTTT. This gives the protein CASSLRRQGRDEKLFF.

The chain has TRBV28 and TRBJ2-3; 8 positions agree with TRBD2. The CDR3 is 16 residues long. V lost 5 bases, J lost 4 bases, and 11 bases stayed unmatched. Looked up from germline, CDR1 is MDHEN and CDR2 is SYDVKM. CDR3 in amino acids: CASSPSGRGGPDTQYF. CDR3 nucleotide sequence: TGTGCCAGCAGTCCCTCCGGGAGGGGGGGCCCAGATACGCAGTATTTT.

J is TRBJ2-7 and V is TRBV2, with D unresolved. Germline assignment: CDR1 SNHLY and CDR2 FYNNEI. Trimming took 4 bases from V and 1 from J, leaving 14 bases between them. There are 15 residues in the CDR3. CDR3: CASSGDFLGSYEQYF. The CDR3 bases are TGTGCCAGCAGTGGCGACTTCCTTGGGTCCTACGAGCAGTACTTC.

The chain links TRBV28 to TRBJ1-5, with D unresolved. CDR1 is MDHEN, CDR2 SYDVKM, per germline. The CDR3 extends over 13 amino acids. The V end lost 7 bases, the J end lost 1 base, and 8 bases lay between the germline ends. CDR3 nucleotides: TGTGCCAGCATAAGTCAGAGCAATCAGCCCCAGCATTTT. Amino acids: CASISQSNQPQHF.

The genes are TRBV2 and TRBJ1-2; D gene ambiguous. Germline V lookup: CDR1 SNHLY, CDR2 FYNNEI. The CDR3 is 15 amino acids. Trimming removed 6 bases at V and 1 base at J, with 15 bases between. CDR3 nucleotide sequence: TGTGCCAGCAGCCCCACGGGTGTAAATAACTATGGCTACACCTTC. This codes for CASSPTGVNNYGYTF.

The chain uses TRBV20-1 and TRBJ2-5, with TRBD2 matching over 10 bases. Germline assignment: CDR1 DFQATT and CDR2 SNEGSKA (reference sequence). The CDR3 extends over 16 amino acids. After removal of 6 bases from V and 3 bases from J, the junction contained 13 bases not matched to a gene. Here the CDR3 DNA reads TGCAGTGCCCCTGACCGAGCGGGGGGGCAAGAAGAGACCCAGTACTTC. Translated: CSAPDRAGGQEETQYF.

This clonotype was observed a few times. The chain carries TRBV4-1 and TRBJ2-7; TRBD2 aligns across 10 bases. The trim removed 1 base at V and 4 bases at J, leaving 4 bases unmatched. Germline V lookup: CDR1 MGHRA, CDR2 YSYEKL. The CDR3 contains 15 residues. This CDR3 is CASSQVLAGDYEQYF. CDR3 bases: TGCGCCAGCAGCCAAGTGCTAGCGGGAGATTACGAGCAGTACTTC.

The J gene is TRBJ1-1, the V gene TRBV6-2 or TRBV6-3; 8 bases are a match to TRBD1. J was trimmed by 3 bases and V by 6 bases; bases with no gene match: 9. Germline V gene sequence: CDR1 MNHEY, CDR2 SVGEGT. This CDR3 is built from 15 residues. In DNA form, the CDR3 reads TGTGCCAGCAGGCATCAGGGGGCTTTGGACACTGAAGCTTTCTTT. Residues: CASRHQGALDTEAFF.

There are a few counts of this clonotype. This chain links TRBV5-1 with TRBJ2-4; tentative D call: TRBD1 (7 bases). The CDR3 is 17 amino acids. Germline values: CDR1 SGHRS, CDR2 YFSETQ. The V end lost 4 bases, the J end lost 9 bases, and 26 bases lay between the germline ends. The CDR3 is CASSPGVTGSPKGIQYF. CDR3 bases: TGCGCCAGCAGCCCGGGGGTGACAGGGTCCCCAAAAGGCATTCAGTACTTC.

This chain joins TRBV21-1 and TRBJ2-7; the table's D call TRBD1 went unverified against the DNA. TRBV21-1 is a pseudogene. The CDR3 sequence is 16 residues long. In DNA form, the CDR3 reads TGTGCCAGCAGCGCATTCTCCGGCACTGGGAACTACGAGCAGTACTTC. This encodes CASSAFSGTGNYEQYF.

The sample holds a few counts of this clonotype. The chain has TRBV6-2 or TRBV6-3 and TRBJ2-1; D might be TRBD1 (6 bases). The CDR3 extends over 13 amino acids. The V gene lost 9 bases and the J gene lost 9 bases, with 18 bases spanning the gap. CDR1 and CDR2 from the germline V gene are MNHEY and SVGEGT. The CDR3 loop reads CASGQSMVGEQFF. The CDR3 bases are TGTGCCAGTGGACAGAGTATGGTCGGTGAGCAGTTCTTC.

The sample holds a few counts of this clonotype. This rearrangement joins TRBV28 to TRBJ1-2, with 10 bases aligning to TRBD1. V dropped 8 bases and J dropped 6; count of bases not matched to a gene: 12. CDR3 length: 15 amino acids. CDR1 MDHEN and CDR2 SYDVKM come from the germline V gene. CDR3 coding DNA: TGTGCCAGCGAGGGGGAAACCGGGACAGGGGATGGCTACACCTTC. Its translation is CASEGETGTGDGYTF.

DNA of the CDR3: TGTGCCAGCAGTTTCTCTGGGGGCGGCTACACCTTC. Amino acids: CASSFSGGGYTF. This chain uses TRBV28 with TRBJ1-2; D is possibly TRBD1 (6 bases). Germline loops: CDR1 MDHEN, CDR2 SYDVKM. The germline V and J ends were trimmed by 3 bases and 8 bases, with 10 bases remaining between them. This CDR3 comprises 12 residues.